This T cell receptor beta chain is drawn from a study of T cells after posttransplantation cyclophosphamide. Study-wide findings and caveats: Recipient CMV seropositivity and CMV reactivation strongly tracked TRB clonality.

Trimming stripped 0 bases from V and 6 bases from J, with 8 bases between. CDR3 length equals 14 residues. Looked up from germline, CDR1 is SSHAT and CDR2 is FNYEAQ (reference sequence). Clones were read by immunoSEQ multiplex PCR, and TCRdb kept only the in-frame ones, dropping some. The sample has about 46,000 clones; roughly 92% are singletons. Notes on this clone: Its antigen remains unidentified.

Source material: PBMCs. J is TRBJ2-2 and V is TRBV7-7; no clear D. The receptor comes from a woman aged 45 to 65 in good health and a related stem cell transplant donor. The CDR3 nucleotides read TGTGCCAGCAGCTTAGCCGCAGGTTCCGGGGAGCTGTTTTTT. It codes for CASSLAAGSGELFF.